These 8 T cell receptor beta chains came from one sample sequenced in a study of blood T cell repertoires in COVID-19 (dated by TCRdb to the early 2020s). Library method: the immunoSEQ multiplex PCR assay. Imported from immuneACCESS, the table was reduced by TCRdb to in-frame sequences with V and J called. These copies leave out some clones; in studies compared against another copy, an unresolved V gene accounts for under half, and the cause of the remainder is not known. This sample holds 120,000 to 150,000 clones; 70% to 90% were observed only once. The top ten hold roughly 2.7% of the sample. The sequencing sample was made of peripheral blood. Every receptor here comes from a human donor with acute or convalescent COVID-19. The donor label of this sample is uncertain.

This rearrangement joins TRBV7-8 to TRBJ2-7; possible D gene TRBD1, 5 bases. The CDR3 length is 13 residues. Per germline, CDR1 SGHVS and CDR2 FQNEAQ. Deletions cut 3 bases from V and 6 bases from J, with 12 bases between. CDR3 coding DNA: TGTGCCAGCAGCTTTGTCAGGGCCGGCGAGCAGTACGTC. It translates to CASSFVRAGEQYV.

As DNA, the CDR3 is TGCAGCGTTCAGGGGACAGATGGAGACACTGAAGCTTTCTTT. Residues: CSVQGTDGDTEAFF. This rearrangement joins TRBV29-1 to TRBJ1-1; 7 nucleotides match TRBD1. CDR1 and CDR2 from the germline V gene are SQVTM and ANQGSEA. The CDR3 consists of 14 residues. V lost 5 bases, J lost 3 bases, and 9 bases stayed unmatched.

This rearrangement joins TRBV30 to TRBJ1-5, with TRBD1 as a possible D gene (5 bases). Trimming removed 0 bases at V and 7 bases at J, with 10 bases between. CDR1 GTSNPN and CDR2 SVGIG come from the germline V gene (reference sequence). The CDR3 is 13 residues long. The CDR3 DNA sequence: TGTGCCTGGAGTGTTGCGGGGGGACAGCCCCAGCATTTT. Translation gives CAWSVAGGQPQHF.

The chain has TRBV5-1 and TRBJ1-1; D is perhaps TRBD1 (5 bases). Per the germline V gene, CDR1 is SGHRS and CDR2 is YFSETQ. The V end lost 5 bases, the J end lost 1 base, and 12 bases lay between the germline ends. The length of the CDR3 is 14 residues. CDR3 in amino acids: CASSLQAGNTEAFF. The CDR3 nucleotides read TGCGCCAGCAGTTTACAGGCTGGGAACACTGAAGCTTTCTTT.

The chain links TRBV5-1 to TRBJ1-3; 11 bases are a match to TRBD1. J was trimmed by 1 base and V by 3 bases; bases with no gene match: 9. Germline CDR1 and CDR2: SGHRS and YFSETQ. This CDR3 has 18 amino acids. The chain's CDR3 is CASSYSGTGGYSGNTIYF. In DNA form, the CDR3 reads TGCGCCAGCAGCTATTCCGGGACAGGGGGTTATTCTGGAAACACCATATATTTT.

The V and J genes are TRBV24-1 and TRBJ1-2, with D possibly matching TRBD1 (6 bases). Looked up from germline, CDR1 is KGHDR and CDR2 is SFDVKD. The V and J ends lost 7 bases and 4 bases respectively, with 6 bases between them. CDR3 length: 11 amino acids. CDR3: CATRGAYGYTF. The CDR3 bases are TGTGCCACCAGGGGGGCCTATGGCTACACCTTC.

V usage is TRBV6-2 or TRBV6-3 and J usage is TRBJ1-6, with 7 bases that match TRBD1. The germline CDR1 and CDR2 sequences are MNHEY and SVGEGT. The ends lost 2 bases at V and 8 bases at J; junction bases unmatched: 6. The CDR3 is 15 amino acids. The chain's CDR3 is CASSYQDREYSPLHF. The CDR3 DNA reads TGTGCCAGCAGTTACCAAGACAGGGAGTATTCACCCCTCCACTTT.

This sequence joins TRBV19 and TRBJ1-2; D not resolved. CDR3 length equals 14 residues. Trimming pared 4 bases from V and 8 bases from J, leaving 17 bases between. Per the germline V gene, CDR1 is LNHDA and CDR2 is SQIVND (reference sequence). The CDR3 here is CASSTYPTMEGYTF. CDR3 DNA sequence: TGTGCCAGTAGTACCTACCCCACCATGGAGGGCTACACCTTC. Together with reference TRBV19 and TRBJ1-2, the CDR3 gives the full variable domain: DGGITQSPKYLFRKEGQNVTLSCEQNLNHDAMYWYRQDPGQGLRLIYYSQIVNDFQKGDIAEGYSVSREKKESFPLTVTSAQKNPTAFYLCASSTYPTMEGYTFGSGTRLTVV.